A selection of T cell receptor beta chains follows, all from one sample in a study of blood T cells in healthy people across ages. TCRdb reprocessed the 5' RACE reads via MiXCR and lists one record per CDR3 protein. The profile shows about 1.6 million distinct CDR3 sequences, about 31% of them singletons. Material: blood. The receptor source for this set is a young woman in good health. Both conserved end residues are part of each CDR3. A D gene is named only where the DNA matches it firmly. Clone size is given for some rows only: seen once, a few or many times, or a class if the clone is expanded.

DNA	CDR3	J	V	size	D
TGTGCCAGCAGCCAAGATCGCGGGGCTACGAGCGGCTACACCTTC	CASSQDRGATSGYTF	TRBJ1-2	TRBV4-2	few	-
TGTGCCAGCAGGAAAAAGGGATATGGCTACACCTTC	CASRKKGYGYTF	TRBJ1-2	TRBV6-1	-	-
TGCAGTCCAACGGGCGGGAAATACAATGAGCAGTTCTTC	CSPTGGKYNEQFF	TRBJ2-1	TRBV20-1	-	-
TGTGCCAGCAGCCCAGCTGCGGGGGGCTCCTACGAGCAGTACTTC	CASSPAAGGSYEQYF	TRBJ2-7	TRBV9	few	TRBD2
TGCAGCGCAGCCCGGGACAGGGGGAACGAGCAGTACTTC	CSAARDRGNEQYF	TRBJ2-7	TRBV29-1	many	TRBD1
TGCAGTGCTAGAAATACGGGATTGGGGACTGAAGCTTTCTTT	CSARNTGLGTEAFF	TRBJ1-1	TRBV20-1	-	-
TGCGCCAGCAGCCAAACCGGGACTAGCTCCTACAATGAGCAGTTCTTC	CASSQTGTSSYNEQFF	TRBJ2-1	TRBV4-1	-	TRBD2
TGTGTCATCAGTGAGTCAATGGACAGGGCCACGATCTACGAGCAGTACTTC	CVISESMDRATIYEQYF	TRBJ2-7	TRBV10-3	-	TRBD1
TGCAGTGCGACACAGGGGGCTACTACGGGCGAGCAGTACTTC	CSATQGATTGEQYF	TRBJ2-7	TRBV20-1	-	TRBD1
TGTGCCAGCAGCCCCAACACCCCAGATACGCAGTATTTT	CASSPNTPDTQYF	TRBJ2-3	TRBV3-1	few	-
TGTGCCAGCAGCCCCCAAGCAGGACAGGGCCCAACAGATACGCAGTATTTT	CASSPQAGQGPTDTQYF	TRBJ2-3	TRBV13	few	TRBD1
TGTGCCAGCAGCTCCGGGACTAGCGGGGGGGCGGGAACAGATACGCAGTATTTT	CASSSGTSGGAGTDTQYF	TRBJ2-3	TRBV2	-	TRBD2
TGCGCCAGCAGCCGACAGGGCGGTTCTGGGGCTAATGAAAAACTGTTTTTT	CASSRQGGSGANEKLFF	TRBJ1-4	TRBV4-1	few	TRBD1